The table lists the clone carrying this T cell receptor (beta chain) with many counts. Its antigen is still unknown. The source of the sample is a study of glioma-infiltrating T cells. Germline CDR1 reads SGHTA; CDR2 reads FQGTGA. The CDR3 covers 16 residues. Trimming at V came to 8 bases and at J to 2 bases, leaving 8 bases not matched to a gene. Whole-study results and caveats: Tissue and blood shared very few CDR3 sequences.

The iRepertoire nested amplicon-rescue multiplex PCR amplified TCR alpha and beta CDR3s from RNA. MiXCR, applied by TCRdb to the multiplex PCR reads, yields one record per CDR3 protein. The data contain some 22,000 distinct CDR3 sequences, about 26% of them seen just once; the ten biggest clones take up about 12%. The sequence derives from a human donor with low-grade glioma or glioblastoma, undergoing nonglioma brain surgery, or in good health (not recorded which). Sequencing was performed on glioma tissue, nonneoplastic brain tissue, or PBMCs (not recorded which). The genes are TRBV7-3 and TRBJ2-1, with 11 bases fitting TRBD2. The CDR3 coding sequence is TGTGCCAGCGGTAGTAGCGGGGGGGCCACCTACAATGAGCAGTTCTTC. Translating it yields CASGSSGGATYNEQFF.